This T cell receptor beta chain emerged from a study of circulating and synovial CD4+ cells in juvenile arthritis. Study findings and constraints: Diversity here was lower than in bulk blood CD4 cells. These blood cells shared more CDR3 sequences with synovium than bulk blood. The pathogenic-like versus bulk T cell difference escaped Vbeta family analysis.

The protocol was immunoSEQ multiplex PCR, while the TCRdb copy is restricted to in-frame clones and leaves out a portion. Counted here are approximately 16,000 clones, around 91% occurring once; the ten biggest clones make up 0.65% to 0.9%. For this clone: Antigen: not known.

The germline CDR1 and CDR2 sequences are SGHDT and YYEEEE. The V end lost 0 bases, the J end lost 0 bases, and 12 bases lay between the germline ends. The CDR3 sequence is 17 residues long. The gene calls are TRBV5-6 and TRBJ2-2; D is unresolved. The sample taken for sequencing was CD4+ T cells from blood. This clonotype was sampled from a human donor with juvenile idiopathic arthritis. The CDR3 sequence is CASSLGAGASNTGELFF. The DNA of the CDR3 is TGTGCCAGCAGCTTGGGTGCCGGAGCTTCGAACACCGGGGAGCTGTTTTTT. Drawing the rest from reference TRBV5-6 and TRBJ2-2, the complete variable domain is DAGVTQSPTHLIKTRGQQVTLRCSPKSGHDTVSWYQQALGQGPQFIFQYYEEEERQRGNFPDRFSGHQFPNYSSELNVNALLLGDSALYLCASSLGAGASNTGELFFGEGSRLTVL.